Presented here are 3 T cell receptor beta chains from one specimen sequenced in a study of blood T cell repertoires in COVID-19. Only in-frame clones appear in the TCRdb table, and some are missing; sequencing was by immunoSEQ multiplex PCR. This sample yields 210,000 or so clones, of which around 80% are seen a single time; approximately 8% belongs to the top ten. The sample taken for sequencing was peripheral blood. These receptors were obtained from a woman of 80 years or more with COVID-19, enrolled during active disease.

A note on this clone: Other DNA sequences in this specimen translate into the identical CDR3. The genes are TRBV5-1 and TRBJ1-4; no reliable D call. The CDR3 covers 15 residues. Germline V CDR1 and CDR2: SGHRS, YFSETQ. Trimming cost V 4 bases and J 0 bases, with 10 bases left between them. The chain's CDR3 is CASSPRTSTNEKLFF. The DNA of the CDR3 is TGCGCCAGCAGCCCCCGAACTTCAACTAATGAAAAACTGTTTTTT.

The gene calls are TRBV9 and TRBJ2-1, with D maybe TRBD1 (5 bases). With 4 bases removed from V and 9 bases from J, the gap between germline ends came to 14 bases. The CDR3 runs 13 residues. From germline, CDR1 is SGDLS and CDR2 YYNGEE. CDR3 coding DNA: TGTGCCAGCAGCCCCAGACAGTTTTCTGAGCAGTTCTTC. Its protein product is CASSPRQFSEQFF.

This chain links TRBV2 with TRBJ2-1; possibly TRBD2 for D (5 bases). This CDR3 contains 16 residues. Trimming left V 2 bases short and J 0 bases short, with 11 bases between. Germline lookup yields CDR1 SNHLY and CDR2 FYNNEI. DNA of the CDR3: TGTGCCAGCAGTGAATGGAGCGGCAGCTCCTACAATGAGCAGTTCTTC. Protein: CASSEWSGSSYNEQFF. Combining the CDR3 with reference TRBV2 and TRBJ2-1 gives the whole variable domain EPEVTQTPSHQVTQMGQEVILRCVPISNHLYFYWYRQILGQKVEFLVSFYNNEISEKSEIFDDQFSVERPDGSNFTLKIRSTKLEDSAMYFCASSEWSGSSYNEQFFGPGTRLTVL.